This record looks at one TCR beta chain sequence and its context. These data come from a study of blood T cell repertoires in COVID-19. Study details: Collection of acute and convalescent COVID-19 samples took place in the United States, Italy and Spain.

Each participant's cohort was designated according to participant-reported clinical history. Two consecutive negative NP/OP PCR tests, clearance, or resolved symptoms defined Cohort 3 recovery. How the authors handled the data: Estimates of nucleated cell counts were drawn from the amplification of reference gene primers. The method was immunoSEQ multiplex PCR; TCRdb's version includes in-frame clones alone and lacks a portion of them. V, J and clone size are taken as reported in that table, and D and trimming were inferred from the DNA itself. The sample yields 150,000 to 200,000 clones, less than 85% seen once. CDR1 is MNHEY and CDR2 is SVGAGI in the germline V gene. The CDR3 runs to 12 residues. The germline V and J ends were trimmed by 5 bases and 0 bases, with 3 bases remaining between them.

This receptor was obtained from a man over 45 who had recovered from COVID-19. V and J are TRBV6-5 and TRBJ2-3; D remains ambiguous. Sequenced: PBMCs or T cells enriched from blood (not recorded which). The CDR3 is CASSPSTDTQYF. CDR3 bases: TGTGCCAGCAGTCCGAGCACAGATACGCAGTATTTT.